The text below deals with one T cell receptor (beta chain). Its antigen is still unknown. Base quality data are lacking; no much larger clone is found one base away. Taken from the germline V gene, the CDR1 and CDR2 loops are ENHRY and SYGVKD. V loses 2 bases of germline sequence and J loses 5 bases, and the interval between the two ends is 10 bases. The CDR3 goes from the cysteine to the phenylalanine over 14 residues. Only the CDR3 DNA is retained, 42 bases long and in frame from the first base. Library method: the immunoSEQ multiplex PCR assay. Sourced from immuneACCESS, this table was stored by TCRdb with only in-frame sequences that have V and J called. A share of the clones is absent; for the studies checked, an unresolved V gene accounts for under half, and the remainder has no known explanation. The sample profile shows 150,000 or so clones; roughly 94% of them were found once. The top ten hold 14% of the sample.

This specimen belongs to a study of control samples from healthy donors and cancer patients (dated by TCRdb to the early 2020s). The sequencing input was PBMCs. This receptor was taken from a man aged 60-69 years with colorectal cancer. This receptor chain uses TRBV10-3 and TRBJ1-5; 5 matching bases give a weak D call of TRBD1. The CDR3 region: CAISEGGSHQPQHF. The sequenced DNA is TGTGCCATCAGTGAGGGGGGATCCCATCAGCCCCAGCATTTT.